This entry features one TCR beta chain sequence. This clone was seen only once. The target of this receptor is not known. No qualities accompany the bases; no much larger clone lies one base away. Library method: the immunoSEQ multiplex PCR assay. For most patients, genomic DNA was subjected to high-throughput TCR-beta CDR3 sequencing by Adaptive Biotechnologies. As for how the authors treated the data: TCR sequencing data for more than 15 patients were retrieved from Adaptive's ImmunoSEQ software; three other patients were processed with MiXCR and VDJtools. CDR3 nucleotide sequences shared between donor and recipient were removed because their origin could not be assigned. At least 2-fold expansion over unstimulated cells and a minimum CFSE-low frequency of 0.002% (template counts) or 0.001% (read counts) were required for clones to be classified as alloreactive. Mappable clones were those detected in sequenced pre-transplant spleen, lymph node, or MLR CFSE-low populations of the donor or recipient. The cumulative frequency of alloreactive clones was calculated as a percentage of all sequences, weighted by copy number. The table was pulled from immuneACCESS by TCRdb, which kept in-frame rearrangements only. Such tables lose some clones; where checked, under half of the loss comes from unresolved V genes, and the rest has no known cause. Clone size and V and J calls were adopted from that table, with D and trimming inferred from the DNA. For this sample there are around 15,000 clones; around 77% appear just once. The top ten constitute roughly 8% of the sample.

The trim is 1 base for V and 2 bases for J, with a gap of 5 bases between the germline ends. Based on the germline V gene (reference sequence), the CDR1 and CDR2 sequences are LNHNV and YYDKDF. The CDR3 holds 13 amino acids from the cysteine to the phenylalanine. The DNA shown is the 39-base CDR3, in frame from base 1. This sample stems from a study of graft-versus-host responses after intestinal transplantation (dated by TCRdb to about 2021). Turning to the overall study: Multivisceral, liver-intestinal, or isolated intestinal transplants were received by the recipients. Graft-versus-host and host-versus-graft alloreactive T cell clones were tracked in the graft, circulation and bone marrow after intestinal transplantation using bulk TCR-beta CDR3 sequencing. All recipients received anti-thymocyte globulin induction followed by maintenance tacrolimus and steroids for 3 to 4 years. Rather than being sequenced by the commercial service, samples from a few later patients were sequenced in-house on an Illumina MiSeq and processed with MiXCR. To identify alloreactive clones, pre-transplant mixed lymphocyte reaction products were sequenced and compared with unstimulated pre-transplant donor and recipient T cells. A peak of at least 4% donor T cells among recipient peripheral blood mononuclear cells was the definition used for donor T cell macrochimerism. A cohort of about 26 intestinal transplant recipients, including one retransplant, was enrolled, and a few patients lacking pretransplant specimens were excluded.

What the work shows at the level of the full study, not this receptor alone: The relatively low number and heterogeneity of intestinal transplant patients limited the conclusions. Peak levels of circulating GvH clones were associated with declines in HvG clones early after transplant. High GvH to HvG T cell clonal ratios were observed in the allografts of patients with donor T cell macrochimerism. GvH clones were found in recipient bone marrow, and some of the GvH clones appeared earlier in ileal mucosa or blood, which is consistent with an intestinal mucosal origin.

To isolate intraepithelial and lamina propria lymphocytes from graft specimens, dithiothreitol, EDTA incubations and collagenase D digestion were used. Bulk TCR-beta sequencing was performed on serial intestinal graft biopsy specimens collected as late as 600 days after transplant. The sequence joins TRBV15 to TRBJ1-1, with no reliable assignment of the D segment. Sequenced material: ileum tissue, taken about 430 days after intestinal transplant. This TCR was recovered from a human patient who received an intestinal transplant, so some T cells may come from the graft donor. CDR3 reads: CATSRGQNTEAFF. Here is the DNA: TGTGCCACCAGCAGAGGTCAAAACACTGAAGCTTTCTTT.